Given below is one T cell receptor (beta chain) in context. TCRdb keeps only in-frame clones here, not all; method: immunoSEQ multiplex PCR. The repertoire consists of about 140,000 clones, with 85% to 90% occurring once and the leading ten covering around 8%. The CDR3 is made up of 15 amino acids. Germline values: CDR1 LGHNA, CDR2 YSLEER. V dropped 0 bases and J dropped 4 bases, with 9 bases sitting between them. This entry belongs to a study of cytomegalovirus exposure and HLA in healthy donors. The TCR sequence derives from a woman aged 18-35 years in good health and CMV-seropositive. The V call is TRBV4-3, the J call TRBJ1-4; no clear D gene. Specimen: PBMCs. Written as DNA, the CDR3 is TGCGCCAGCAGCCAAGAACCGGGGATTAATGAAAAACTGTTTTTT. Amino acids: CASSQEPGINEKLFF.